This paragraph covers one T cell receptor (beta chain) sequence. Its antigen is currently unknown. This sample was included in a study of vaccination effects on CD4 cells after COVID-19. CD4+ T cells specific for antigen were expanded with viral peptide pools by the ViraFEST assay before sequencing. Researchers isolated CD4+ T cells once less than twelve days of culture had elapsed. All study participants received two doses of BNT162b2 or mRNA-1273 vaccine. PBMC were cultured at a few million per well with 9 to 10 IU/ml IL-2 and 9.5 to 10 ug/ml peptides. Study findings and constraints: Clones induced by infection and by vaccine showed marked clonal contraction late after vaccination.

Profiled with immunoSEQ multiplex PCR; TCRdb holds only in-frame clones, not every one. The sample carries tens of thousands of clones, 60% to 75% recorded once. This specimen consisted of CD4+ T cells from PBMCs cultured with HCoV-229E spike peptides, obtained after COVID-19 vaccination. The receptor was isolated from a human donor who received a COVID-19 vaccine.

The CDR3 nucleotides read TGTGCCAGCAGACCCTACTCAAGCTCTGGAAACACCATATATTTT. Translating it yields CASRPYSSSGNTIYF. The rearrangement joins TRBV14 to TRBJ1-3, with D unclear. Germline loops: CDR1 SGHDN, CDR2 FVKESK. V shed 6 bases and J shed 0 bases, with 12 bases lying between them. This CDR3 is built from 15 residues. Filled out from reference TRBV14 and TRBJ1-3, the complete variable domain reads EAGVTQFPSHSVIEKGQTVTLRCDPISGHDNLYWYRRVMGKEIKFLLHFVKESKQDESGMPNNRFLAERTGGTYSTLKVQPAELEDSGVYFCASRPYSSSGNTIYFGEGSWLTVV.